A single sample gave rise to the 20 T cell receptor beta chains below, sequenced in a study of blood T cell repertoires in COVID-19. Repertoires were generated with immunoSEQ multiplex PCR, while TCRdb's copy carries only in-frame clones and drops some. The data hold 130,000 or so clones, with about 83% observed a single time. The sequenced material came from peripheral blood. The source is a man aged 25 to 40 with COVID-19, enrolled during active disease.

The chain carries TRBV7-9 and TRBJ1-1; D is unclear. Germline values: CDR1 SEHNR, CDR2 FQNEAQ (reference sequence). CDR3 length: 12 residues. Trimming took off 1 base at V and 4 bases at J, with 4 bases between the two ends. The CDR3 sequence is CASSLEPTEAFF. In DNA, the CDR3 is TGTGCCAGCAGCTTAGAGCCCACTGAAGCTTTCTTT.

The chain links TRBV4-1 to TRBJ1-3, with D unresolved. Deletions cut 4 bases from V and 4 bases from J, with 11 bases between. The CDR3 length is 14 residues. Germline V lookup: CDR1 MGHRA, CDR2 YSYEKL. This chain's CDR3 is CASSRDNLGNTIYF. The CDR3 DNA follows: TGCGCCAGCAGCCGCGACAATTTAGGAAACACCATATATTTT.

The CDR3 spells CASSPPEAFF. Written as DNA, the CDR3 is TGTGCCAGCAGTCCTCCTGAAGCTTTCTTT. The chain joins TRBV2 to TRBJ1-1, with unresolved D. Trimming pared 5 bases from V and 6 bases from J, leaving 4 bases between. Germline V gene sequence: CDR1 SNHLY, CDR2 FYNNEI. The CDR3 is made up of 10 amino acids.

This chain connects TRBV24-1 to TRBJ1-2; D not resolved. Germline V gene lookup returns CDR1 KGHDR and CDR2 SFDVKD. The CDR3 covers 17 residues. Trimming removed 3 bases from V and 4 bases from J, with 20 bases in between. CDR3 amino acids: CATSDSTTVAVGYGYTF. The CDR3 nucleotides read TGTGCCACCAGTGATAGTACGACGGTAGCGGTGGGCTATGGCTACACCTTC.

The V gene is TRBV4-2, the J gene TRBJ2-5, with 8 bases matching TRBD2. Germline V CDR1 and CDR2: LGHNA, YNFKEQ. This CDR3 spans 18 amino acids. The V gene end was trimmed by 0 bases and the J gene end by 4 bases; junction bases not matched to a gene: 13. The DNA for the CDR3 is TGTGCCAGCAGCCAAGATCCGAGCGGGAGACTAAGTGTAGAGACCCAGTACTTC. It specifies CASSQDPSGRLSVETQYF.

V usage is TRBV28 and J usage is TRBJ2-5; TRBD2 agrees at 10 bases. CDR1 and CDR2 (germline): MDHEN, SYDVKM. V shed 6 bases, J shed 7 bases, and the junction held 11 bases outside the gene matches. The CDR3 contains 15 residues. The chain's CDR3 is CASRPGQAGGGTQYF. CDR3 sequence (DNA): TGTGCCAGCAGACCCGGACAAGCGGGAGGGGGGACCCAGTACTTC.

The V and J genes are TRBV4-2 and TRBJ1-5; tentative D call: TRBD1 (6 bases). The CDR3 runs to 15 residues. Germline V gene lookup returns CDR1 LGHNA and CDR2 YNFKEQ. The V and J ends lost 0 bases and 8 bases respectively, with 14 bases between them. The CDR3 DNA reads as TGTGCCAGCAGCCAAGACCAACAGGGATTGGAGCCCCAGCATTTT. Protein: CASSQDQQGLEPQHF.

The chain uses TRBV27 and TRBJ2-3; 10 positions agree with TRBD2. This CDR3 spans 16 amino acids. Trimming removed 6 bases from V and 1 base from J; junction bases left unmatched: 7. Germline V lookup: CDR1 MNHEY, CDR2 SMNVEV (reference sequence). In DNA form, the CDR3 reads TGTGCCAGCAGACCTAAACTAGCGGGACGCACAGATACGCAGTATTTT. Translating it yields CASRPKLAGRTDTQYF.

This chain joins TRBV7-3 and TRBJ2-1; TRBD1 is a possible D gene (6 bases). Germline CDR1 and CDR2: SGHTA and FQGTGA. The V end was cut by 6 bases, the J end by 3 bases, with 12 bases between. This CDR3 has 14 residues. This CDR3 is CASRKDSLYNEQFF. CDR3 nucleotide sequence: TGTGCCAGCAGGAAGGACAGCCTCTACAATGAGCAGTTCTTC. Combining the CDR3 with reference TRBV7-3 and TRBJ2-1 gives the whole variable domain GAGVSQTPSNKVTEKGKYVELRCDPISGHTALYWYRQSLGQGPEFLIYFQGTGAADDSGLPNDRFFAVRPEGSVSTLKIQRTERGDSAVYLCASRKDSLYNEQFFGPGTRLTVL.

The CDR3 DNA follows: TGCGCCAGCGGACAGGGGGCAACTAATGAAAAACTGTTTTTT. As protein: CASGQGATNEKLFF. This chain uses TRBV5-1 with TRBJ1-4; 10 bases agree with TRBD1. Per the germline V gene, CDR1 is SGHRS and CDR2 is YFSETQ. CDR3 length: 14 residues. Trimming cost V 7 bases and J 0 bases; bases outside gene matches: 0.

The chain has TRBV18 and TRBJ1-3; 10 positions match TRBD1. Looked up from germline, CDR1 is KGHSH and CDR2 is LQKENI. This CDR3 region has 15 residues. V dropped 3 bases and J dropped 5; count of bases not matched to a gene: 4. The CDR3 sequence: CASSPGDRGRNTIYF. The CDR3 DNA sequence: TGTGCCAGCTCACCGGGGGACAGGGGAAGAAACACCATATATTTT.

The chain uses TRBV19 and TRBJ2-1; 8 bases align to TRBD2. The V segment lost 3 bases and the J segment 12 bases; nucleotides outside the gene matches: 10. In germline, CDR1 is LNHDA, CDR2 SQIVND (reference sequence). This CDR3 region has 14 residues. The CDR3 DNA reads TGTGCCAGTAGTATTAGGAGCGGGAGAAGAGGGCAGTTCTTC. It translates to CASSIRSGRRGQFF. The whole variable domain, remainder taken from reference TRBV19 and TRBJ2-1, is DGGITQSPKYLFRKEGQNVTLSCEQNLNHDAMYWYRQDPGQGLRLIYYSQIVNDFQKGDIAEGYSVSREKKESFPLTVTSAQKNPTAFYLCASSIRSGRRGQFFGPGTRLTVL.

The chain uses TRBV11-2 and TRBJ2-6; D is undetermined. Germline V gives CDR1 SGHAT, CDR2 FQNNGV. Trimming cost V 5 bases and J 2 bases, with 10 bases left between them. This CDR3 comprises 15 residues. CDR3 nucleotide sequence: TGTGCCAGCAGCAACACCGTCCCTGGGGCCAACGTCCTGACTTTC. Its translation is CASSNTVPGANVLTF.

The chain uses TRBV5-1 and TRBJ2-6, with 7 bases lining up with TRBD1. Germline lookup yields CDR1 SGHRS and CDR2 YFSETQ. V trimming: 4 bases; J trimming: 1 base; junction bases outside the gene matches: 5. The length of the CDR3 is 16 residues. The CDR3 DNA is TGCGCCAGCAGCGGAGACAGGGTATCTGGGGCCAACGTCCTGACTTTC. Translated: CASSGDRVSGANVLTF. The full variable domain, in which reference TRBV5-1 and TRBJ2-6 provide the parts outside the CDR3, is KAGVTQTPRYLIKTRGQQVTLSCSPISGHRSVSWYQQTPGQGLQFLFEYFSETQRNKGNFPGRFSGRQFSNSRSEMNVSTLELGDSALYLCASSGDRVSGANVLTFGAGSRLTVL.

The chain combines TRBV27 with TRBJ1-2, with D perhaps TRBD1 (5 bases). This CDR3 is built from 13 residues. The V gene's germline CDR1 is MNHEY and CDR2 SMNVEV (reference sequence). With 8 bases removed from V and 1 base from J, the gap between germline ends came to 11 bases. CDR3 region: CASGTGGNYGYTF. CDR3 nucleotides: TGTGCCAGCGGAACAGGCGGTAACTATGGCTACACCTTC.

This clone occurred once. This sequence joins TRBV7-9 and TRBJ2-7; TRBD1 is a possible D gene (6 bases). This CDR3 has 13 amino acids. In germline, CDR1 is SEHNR, CDR2 FQNEAQ (reference sequence). The V end lost 5 bases, the J end lost 5 bases, and 13 bases lay between the germline ends. CDR3 protein: CASSDDRFHEQYF. The CDR3 nucleotides read TGTGCCAGCAGCGATGACAGGTTCCACGAGCAGTACTTC. Using reference TRBV7-9 and TRBJ2-7 for the parts outside the CDR3, the full variable domain is DTGVSQNPRHKITKRGQNVTFRCDPISEHNRLYWYRQTLGQGPEFLTYFQNEAQLEKSRLLSDRFSAERPKGSFSTLEIQRTEQGDSAMYLCASSDDRFHEQYFGPGTRLTVT.

The rearrangement links TRBV2 to TRBJ1-1, with 8 bases aligning to TRBD1. This CDR3 is 17 amino acids long. The V and J ends lost 4 bases and 0 bases, in that order; junction bases with no gene match: 10. Germline V gene sequence: CDR1 SNHLY, CDR2 FYNNEI. CDR3 loop: CASSVPRQGLMNTEAFF. CDR3 coding DNA: TGTGCCAGCAGTGTTCCCCGACAGGGGCTTATGAACACTGAAGCTTTCTTT.

The genes are TRBV14 and TRBJ1-1, with D possibly matching TRBD1 (5 bases). Germline CDR1 reads SGHDN; CDR2 reads FVKESK. V was shortened by 4 bases and J by 0 bases, with 9 bases between the two germline ends. CDR3 size: 14 residues. The CDR3, as DNA: TGTGCCAGCAGCCGGGGCGGGGTGAACACTGAAGCTTTCTTT. Its translation is CASSRGGVNTEAFF.

The chain links TRBV6-5 to TRBJ1-2; D possibly corresponds to TRBD1 (5 bases). V was shortened by 5 bases and J by 5 bases, with 18 bases between the two germline ends. The germline V gene encodes CDR1 MNHEY and CDR2 SVGAGI. The CDR3 extends over 15 amino acids. This chain's CDR3 is CASSNQGNEWYGYTF. The CDR3 bases are TGTGCCAGCAGTAATCAGGGCAATGAATGGTATGGCTACACCTTC.

This rearrangement joins TRBV2 to TRBJ1-2; D possibly corresponds to TRBD1 (6 bases). Trimming removed 5 bases from V and 5 bases from J, with 18 bases in between. Germline CDR1 is SNHLY and CDR2 is FYNNEI. This CDR3 is built from 15 residues. In DNA form, the CDR3 reads TGTGCCAGCAGTCCACCTTCGGGACATCTTTATGGCTACACCTTC. This codes for CASSPPSGHLYGYTF.